This T cell receptor (beta chain) was captured by sequencing in a study of neurological immune-mediated disorders. V shed 8 bases, J shed 3 bases, and the junction held 7 bases outside the gene matches. The CDR3 runs 13 residues. TCRdb recomputed calls from the 5' RACE reads with MiXCR, one row per CDR3 protein. Of roughly 60,000 distinct CDR3 sequences detected, about 10% appear once; the ten largest clones hold over 1.5%. The sample holds many counts of this clonotype. What was sequenced was PBMCs. The chain has TRBV12-3 or TRBV12-4 and TRBJ2-7; 7 nucleotides align to TRBD2. This receptor was obtained from a man aged 55 to 70 in good health. The CDR3: CASGSPGGYEQYF. CDR3 DNA sequence: TGTGCCAGCGGGAGTCCGGGGGGCTACGAGCAGTACTTC.